This TCR beta chain was captured in a study of cytomegalovirus exposure and HLA in healthy donors. Regarding the study as a whole: Reportedly, diagnosis of cytomegalovirus status by the classifier showed high specificity and sensitivity. The tendency of first-cohort TCR clusters to co-occur in the 120 or so validation repertoires emerged from a later analysis.

Data came from immunoSEQ multiplex PCR; TCRdb stores just in-frame clones and leaves some out. Among roughly 150,000 clones listed, around 87% were seen once. CDR1 and CDR2 (germline): SGHAT, FQNNGV. Trimming pared 5 bases from V and 2 bases from J, leaving 8 bases between. The length of the CDR3 is 13 residues. With respect to this clone: What it recognizes is unknown.

An approximately 130-subject validation cohort, separate from the approximately 670-subject first cohort, supplied the donors. The sample comprised PBMCs. This chain uses TRBV11-2 with TRBJ2-3; D not resolved. The TCR sequence derives from a man aged 18 to 30 in good health and CMV-seropositive. Here the CDR3 reads CASSALLTDTQYF. The CDR3 nucleotides read TGTGCCAGCAGCGCACTTCTCACAGATACGCAGTATTTT.